This T cell receptor (beta chain) was identified in a study of cytomegalovirus exposure and HLA in healthy donors. Of note for this clone: No antigen is known for it.

PCR amplification relied on 60 Vbeta primers (plus 13 Jbeta primers). TCRdb keeps only in-frame clones here, not all; method: immunoSEQ multiplex PCR. The table lists about 140,000 clones, 80% of them singletons, with approximately 15% in the top ten. Nominal health characterized the donors when sampled, though unrecorded immune exposures were likely. The CDR3 extends over 14 amino acids. Trimming cost V 6 bases and J 7 bases; bases outside gene matches: 7. Germline lookup yields CDR1 MNHEY and CDR2 SVGAGI. Overall study results and limits: In a later analysis, several top co-occurrence clusters appeared linked to parvovirus B19, influenza, CMV and Epstein-Barr virus.

This sequence was found in a woman aged 40-49 years in good health and CMV-seronegative. V and J are TRBV6-5 and TRBJ2-7, with 12 bases lining up with TRBD2. The sequenced material came from PBMCs. This CDR3 is CASRFGLAGLEQYF. In nucleotides, the CDR3 is TGTGCCAGCAGGTTCGGACTAGCGGGACTAGAGCAGTACTTC.